One and the same sample provided the 19 T cell receptor beta chains below, sequenced in a study of T-cell reconstitution after alpha-beta-depleted transplantation in children. Unique molecular identifiers were used to barcode this TCRbeta library. TCRdb fed the PCR reads into MiXCR, producing one record per CDR3 protein. The sample contains around 240,000 distinct CDR3 sequences, roughly 8% of which appear only once. The sample in question was PBMCs, mostly from graft donor cells, obtained 180 days after TCRalphabeta/CD19-depleted stem cell transplant. These receptors originate from a male patient aged 5 to 17 who had a stem cell transplant for acute lymphoblastic leukemia, so the T cells may come from the graft donor.

This clonotype was counted many times. The chain is built from TRBV9 and TRBJ1-1, with D uncertain. The CDR3 totals 13 residues. Trimming cost V 2 bases and J 1 base, with 6 bases left between them. CDR1 and CDR2 (germline): SGDLS, YYNGEE. CDR3 protein: CASSVERNTEAFF. CDR3 sequence (DNA): TGTGCCAGCAGCGTGGAACGGAACACTGAAGCTTTCTTT.

This clonotype showed up many times. The V call is TRBV12-3 or TRBV12-4, the J call TRBJ2-3; TRBD2 matches at 7 bases. This CDR3 is built from 14 residues. Losses at the gene ends were 5 bases for V and 2 bases for J; bases not matched to a gene: 4. The CDR3 sequence: CASSAGDLTDTQYF. Written as DNA, the CDR3 is TGTGCCAGCAGTGCGGGGGACCTCACAGATACGCAGTATTTT.

V usage is TRBV18 and J usage is TRBJ2-5; 9 bases are a match to TRBD2. V lost 4 bases to trimming and J lost 5 bases; unmatched junction nucleotides: 8. CDR1 and CDR2 (germline): KGHSH, LQKENI. The CDR3 is 15 amino acids. CDR3 protein: CASSLLAGAGETQYF. The CDR3 DNA reads TGTGCCAGCTCACTCTTAGCGGGAGCTGGGGAGACCCAGTACTTC.

This clonotype was counted many times. The chain uses TRBV7-9 and TRBJ2-7, with D perhaps matching TRBD2 (6 bases). Germline V gene sequence: CDR1 SEHNR, CDR2 FQNEAQ (reference sequence). This CDR3 has 15 residues. Trimming pared 1 base from V and 1 base from J, leaving 11 bases between. The CDR3 loop reads CASSLGPGVSYEQYF. The CDR3 bases are TGTGCCAGCAGCTTAGGTCCGGGGGTATCCTACGAGCAGTACTTC.

This clonotype has ten or more counts. CDR3 residues: CASSILTSLTSGNTIYF. CDR3 sequence (DNA): TGTGCCAGTAGTATCCTTACTTCGCTGACCTCTGGAAACACCATATATTTT. The chain uses TRBV19 and TRBJ1-3; D uncertain. CDR3 size: 17 residues. Trimming cost V 3 bases and J 0 bases, with 15 bases left between them. The germline gives CDR1 LNHDA, CDR2 SQIVND (reference sequence).

This clonotype has at least ten counts. The V and J genes are TRBV9 and TRBJ2-3, with D possibly being TRBD1 or TRBD2 (6 bases each). V shed 3 bases and J shed 8 bases, with 22 bases lying between them. Per germline, CDR1 SGDLS and CDR2 YYNGEE. CDR3 length equals 16 residues. CDR3 bases: TGTGCCAGCAGCGCCGGGAGTCAGGGGCTCCTCCCTACGCAGTATTTT. Translation gives CASSAGSQGLLPTQYF. Complete variable domain (other parts from reference TRBV9 and TRBJ2-3): DSGVTQTPKHLITATGQRVTLRCSPRSGDLSVYWYQQSLDQGLQFLIQYYNGEERAKGNILERFSAQQFPDLHSELNLSSLELGDSALYFCASSAGSQGLLPTQYFGPGTRLTVL.

This clonotype was detected many times. The J gene is TRBJ2-7, the V gene TRBV20-1; 10 bases fit TRBD2. The CDR3 is 15 residues long. Germline V gene lookup returns CDR1 DFQATT and CDR2 SNEGSKA (reference sequence). V shed 6 bases, J shed 0 bases, and the junction held 8 bases outside the gene matches. CDR3 in amino acids: CSAPGLAVTSYEQYF. CDR3 nucleotides: TGCAGTGCCCCAGGACTAGCGGTGACCTCCTACGAGCAGTACTTC.

This clonotype has ten or more counts. This chain links TRBV12-3 or TRBV12-4 with TRBJ2-1; TRBD2 aligns across 7 bases. CDR3 length: 15 residues. Germline trimming cut 5 bases from V and 2 bases from J; bases unmatched to any gene: 6. The CDR3 DNA reads TGTGCCAGCAGTCCAGCGGGGATACCCTACAATGAGCAGTTCTTC. Its translation: CASSPAGIPYNEQFF.

This clonotype showed up many times. V and J are TRBV3-1 and TRBJ1-6; tentatively, D is TRBD1 (5 bases). Germline loops: CDR1 LGHDT, CDR2 YNNKEL (reference sequence). The CDR3 contains 14 residues. V lost 4 bases to trimming and J lost 6 bases, with 10 bases between them. The CDR3: CASSPTGPNSPLHF. The CDR3 bases are TGTGCCAGCAGCCCCACAGGTCCTAATTCACCCCTCCACTTT.

This clonotype was seen at least ten times. The chain is built from TRBV28 and TRBJ2-3, with TRBD1 as a possible D gene (6 bases). This CDR3 contains 15 residues. Deletions cut 5 bases from V and 4 bases from J, with 16 bases between. CDR1 and CDR2 from the germline V gene are MDHEN and SYDVKM. The CDR3 protein is CASSEATRGPDTQYF. CDR3 nucleotides: TGTGCCAGCAGTGAAGCCACCAGGGGCCCAGATACGCAGTATTTT. Full variable domain (remainder filled in from reference TRBV28 and TRBJ2-3): DVKVTQSSRYLVKRTGEKVFLECVQDMDHENMFWYRQDPGLGLRLIYFSYDVKMKEKGDIPEGYSVSREKKERFSLILESASTNQTSMYLCASSEATRGPDTQYFGPGTRLTVL.

This clonotype was counted ten times or more. The chain uses TRBV7-9 and TRBJ2-2; 11 bases agree with TRBD2. The CDR3 spans 17 residues. Germline V gives CDR1 SEHNR, CDR2 FQNEAQ (reference sequence). The junction had 6 bases not matched to a gene; V was cut back by 0 bases and J by 6 bases. This CDR3 reads CASSLAVAGLAAGELFF. The CDR3, as DNA: TGTGCCAGCAGCTTAGCAGTCGCGGGACTAGCGGCCGGGGAGCTGTTTTTT. The complete variable domain, with remaining parts taken from reference TRBV7-9 and TRBJ2-2, reads DTGVSQNPRHKITKRGQNVTFRCDPISEHNRLYWYRQTLGQGPEFLTYFQNEAQLEKSRLLSDRFSAERPKGSFSTLEIQRTEQGDSAMYLCASSLAVAGLAAGELFFGEGSRLTVL.

This chain links TRBV11-1 with TRBJ1-6, with 7 positions matching TRBD1. This CDR3 spans 18 amino acids. Per the germline V gene, CDR1 is SGHAT and CDR2 is FQDESV (reference sequence). Trimming took 5 bases from V and 6 from J; bases not matched to a gene: 16. The CDR3 reads CASSRRGPTGDSNSPLHF. DNA of the CDR3: TGTGCCAGCAGCCGGCGGGGCCCAACAGGGGACTCTAATTCACCCCTCCACTTT.

This clonotype was found many times. This chain connects TRBV5-1 to TRBJ2-3; D possibly corresponds to TRBD1 (5 bases). V lost 2 bases to trimming and J lost 2 bases, with 12 bases between them. This CDR3 is 15 amino acids long. The germline CDR1 and CDR2 sequences are SGHRS and YFSETQ. The CDR3 loop reads CASSFAGQFTDTQYF. CDR3 nucleotide sequence: TGCGCCAGCAGCTTCGCAGGGCAATTCACAGATACGCAGTATTTT.

With regard to this clonotype: It may be a read error: a sequence one base away is much more abundant. CDR3 nucleotide sequence: TGTGCCAGCAGTGTACAGAGGGCCAGGGGCTACACCTTC. Its protein is CASSVQRARGYTF. The chain is built from TRBV27 and TRBJ1-2, with no clear D. V gave up 5 bases and J gave up 8 bases, with 15 bases separating them. Germline assignment: CDR1 MNHEY and CDR2 SMNVEV (reference sequence). The CDR3 covers 13 residues.

Concerning this clonotype itself: This could be a read error, since a much larger clone is one nucleotide away. The chain recombines TRBV2 with TRBJ1-2, with a weak D call TRBD1 (6 bases). CDR1 SNHLY and CDR2 FYNNEI come from the germline V gene. This CDR3 is 13 amino acids long. With 5 bases removed from V and 2 bases from J, the gap between germline ends came to 9 bases. DNA for the CDR3: TGTGCCAGCAGTCACGACAGGAACTATGGCTACACCTTC. Amino acid sequence: CASSHDRNYGYTF.

The sample holds many counts of this clonotype. J is TRBJ2-1 and V is TRBV4-2, with 9 bases aligning to TRBD2. The germline CDR1 and CDR2 sequences are LGHNA and YNFKEQ. Unmatched junction bases numbered 8, after V lost 0 bases and J lost 8 bases. This CDR3 contains 16 residues. The CDR3 DNA follows: TGTGCCAGCAGCCAAGAAATCCAGCGGGGGGTCCATGAGCAGTTCTTC. Protein: CASSQEIQRGVHEQFF.

This clonotype came up many times. The gene calls are TRBV20-1 and TRBJ2-5, with 13 bases that match TRBD2. J was trimmed by 2 bases and V by 3 bases; bases with no gene match: 3. CDR3 size: 15 residues. Germline values: CDR1 DFQATT, CDR2 SNEGSKA (reference sequence). The CDR3 reads CSARTSGRTQETQYF. The CDR3 DNA is TGCAGTGCTAGGACTAGCGGGAGGACTCAAGAGACCCAGTACTTC.

This clonotype was detected ten times or more. V gene TRBV7-2 combines with J gene TRBJ1-4; D uncertain. With 4 bases removed from V and 8 bases from J, the gap between germline ends came to 8 bases. Germline V lookup: CDR1 SGHTA, CDR2 FQGNSA. This CDR3 is built from 12 residues. The CDR3 spells CASSSYHEKLFF. The DNA for the CDR3 is TGTGCCAGCAGCTCTTATCACGAAAAACTGTTTTTT.

The chain carries TRBV6-5 and TRBJ1-5; D possibly corresponds to TRBD1 (6 bases). The germline V gene encodes CDR1 MNHEY and CDR2 SVGAGI. The CDR3 length is 15 residues. Trimming took off 4 bases at V and 2 bases at J, with 12 bases between the two ends. For the CDR3, the DNA is TGTGCCAGCAGTTTGACAGGACTCGGCAATCAGCCCCAGCATTTT. Translation: CASSLTGLGNQPQHF.